This TCR beta chain was observed in a study of T cell repertoires in cytomegalovirus infection. Points from the study as a whole: Adding up the frequency of public TCR beta families identified people who carried CMV plus the relevant HLA.

With respect to this clonotype: Its antigen is currently unknown.

Germline CDR1 is SQVTM and CDR2 is ANQGSEA. The CDR3 runs to 11 residues. J was trimmed by 14 bases and V by 0 bases; bases with no gene match: 3. Via MiXCR, TCRdb re-called the reads, giving one row per CDR3 protein. This sample has about 230,000 distinct CDR3 sequences, with roughly 22% found just once. The origin of this receptor is a human donor in good health (CMV status not recorded). Some clones in this sample may be carry-over from other donors' samples. The specimen was CD8+ T cells from PBMCs. This chain uses TRBV29-1 with TRBJ2-1, with TRBD1 matching 8 bases. CDR3 DNA: TGCAGCGTTGAAGATATGACAGGGGAGTTCTTC. This encodes CSVEDMTGEFF.